These 3 T cell receptor beta chains came from one sample sequenced in a study of shared clonotypes between healthy human individuals. Produced via immunoSEQ multiplex PCR; TCRdb's table is partial and in-frame only. The table records nearly 600,000 clones, roughly 95% of them present only once. Naive CD8 cells lacked CD45RO, underwent positive selection for CCR7 and left out terminally differentiated effector memory CD45RA+ cells. Material for sequencing was naive CD8+ T cells sorted from blood. Receptors originate from a woman in her twenties or thirties in good health.

The chain combines TRBV2 with TRBJ1-2; D is undetermined. Germline CDR1 and CDR2: SNHLY and FYNNEI. There are 14 residues in the CDR3. With 2 bases removed from V and 1 base from J, the gap between germline ends came to 8 bases. The CDR3 DNA is TGTGCCAGCAGTGAAAACAGTTTTAACTATGGCTACACCTTC. Translating it yields CASSENSFNYGYTF.

The chain has TRBV18 and TRBJ1-2; weak D call: TRBD1 (6 bases). Trimming removed 3 bases at V and 0 bases at J, with 17 bases between. From germline, CDR1 is KGHSH and CDR2 LQKENI. The CDR3 totals 17 residues. DNA of the CDR3: TGTGCCAGCTCACCTCTGAAGGGGGAACGCTCTAACTATGGCTACACCTTC. Residues: CASSPLKGERSNYGYTF.

Only a few counts were recorded for this clone. Other DNA sequences in this specimen translate into the identical CDR3. Here the CDR3 DNA reads TGTGCCAGCAGTCTAGAGACCCAGTACTTC. Its protein is CASSLETQYF. The J gene is TRBJ2-5, the V gene TRBV25-1; D unclear. Trimming cost V 5 bases and J 4 bases, with 2 bases left between them. The CDR3 is 10 residues long. Germline V gene lookup returns CDR1 MGHDK and CDR2 SYGVNS. Filled out from reference TRBV25-1 and TRBJ2-5, the complete variable domain reads EADIYQTPRYLVIGTGKKITLECSQTMGHDKMYWYQQDPGMELHLIHYSYGVNSTEKGDLSSESTVSRIRTEHFPLTLESARPSHTSQYLCASSLETQYFGPGTRLLVL.